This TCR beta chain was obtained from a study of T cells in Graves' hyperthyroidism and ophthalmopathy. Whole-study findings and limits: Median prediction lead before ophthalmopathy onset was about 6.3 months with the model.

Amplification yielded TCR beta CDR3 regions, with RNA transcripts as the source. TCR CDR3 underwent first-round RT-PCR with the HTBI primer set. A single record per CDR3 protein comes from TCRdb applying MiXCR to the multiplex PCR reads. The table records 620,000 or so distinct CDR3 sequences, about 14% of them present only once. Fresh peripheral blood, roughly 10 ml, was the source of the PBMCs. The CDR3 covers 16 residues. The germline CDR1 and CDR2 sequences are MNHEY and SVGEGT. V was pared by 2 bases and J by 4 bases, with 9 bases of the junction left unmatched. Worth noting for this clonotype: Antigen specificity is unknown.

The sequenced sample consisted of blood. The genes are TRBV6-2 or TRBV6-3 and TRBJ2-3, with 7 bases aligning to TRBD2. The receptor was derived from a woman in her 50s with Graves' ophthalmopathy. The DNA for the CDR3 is TGTGCCAGCAGTTACGGGCCGGCGGGAGCGGCAGATACGCAGTATTTT. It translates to CASSYGPAGAADTQYF.